The 16 T cell receptor beta chains in this list originate from one sample, sequenced in a study of cytomegalovirus exposure and HLA in healthy donors. Only in-frame clones appear in the TCRdb table, and some are missing; sequencing was by immunoSEQ multiplex PCR. The sample includes around 150,000 clones, 88% seen only once; the top ten take about 3%. The sample taken for sequencing was PBMCs. Receptors were obtained from a young man in good health and CMV-seronegative.

This clone came up once. The chain recombines TRBV5-6 with TRBJ2-7; 10 nucleotides match TRBD2. This CDR3 is built from 15 residues. V lost 4 bases to trimming and J lost 4 bases; unmatched junction nucleotides: 8. Germline-derived CDR1 and CDR2 are SGHDT and YYEEEE. CDR3 nucleotide sequence: TGTGCCAGCAGCCCGTTAGCGGGGGGAACTTACGAGCAGTACGTC. Protein product: CASSPLAGGTYEQYV.

This chain links TRBV2 with TRBJ1-3; D may be TRBD1 (6 bases). Germline assignment: CDR1 SNHLY and CDR2 FYNNEI. Deletions cut 2 bases from V and 3 bases from J, with 11 bases between. The CDR3 extends over 15 amino acids. The CDR3 loop reads CASSESGGFGNTIYF. CDR3 sequence (DNA): TGTGCCAGCAGTGAAAGTGGGGGCTTTGGAAACACCATATATTTT. Together with reference TRBV2 and TRBJ1-3, the CDR3 gives the full variable domain: EPEVTQTPSHQVTQMGQEVILRCVPISNHLYFYWYRQILGQKVEFLVSFYNNEISEKSEIFDDQFSVERPDGSNFTLKIRSTKLEDSAMYFCASSESGGFGNTIYFGEGSWLTVV.

The V and J genes are TRBV6-4 and TRBJ1-2; TRBD1 aligns across 9 bases. This CDR3 has 14 residues. Germline values: CDR1 MRHNA, CDR2 SNTAGT. V lost 3 bases, J lost 8 bases, and 7 bases stayed unmatched. CDR3 bases: TGTGCCAGCAGTGAGGCACAGGGGGCCTCGGGCTACACCTTC. Translating gives CASSEAQGASGYTF.

This chain joins TRBV27 and TRBJ2-3, with D tentatively TRBD1 (5 bases). The V gene lost 4 bases and the J gene lost 2 bases, with 13 bases spanning the gap. Germline values: CDR1 MNHEY, CDR2 SMNVEV (reference sequence). The CDR3 totals 15 residues. The CDR3 loop reads CASSSRTPHTDTQYF. DNA of the CDR3: TGTGCCAGCAGTTCCCGGACACCCCACACAGATACGCAGTATTTT.

The CDR3 loop reads CASRRGGGNQPQHF. CDR3 nucleotides: TGTGCCAGCAGGCGAGGGGGTGGCAATCAGCCCCAGCATTTT. The chain has TRBV6-5 and TRBJ1-5; weak D call: TRBD1 (6 bases). V lost 6 bases and J lost 2, with 11 bases in between. Germline-derived CDR1 and CDR2 are MNHEY and SVGAGI. The CDR3 consists of 14 residues.

The rearrangement links TRBV19 to TRBJ1-6, with TRBD1 identical over 7 bases. Germline CDR1 LNHDA, CDR2 SQIVND (reference sequence). This CDR3 spans 14 amino acids. J lost 6 bases, V lost 6 bases, and 5 bases had no gene match. Here the CDR3 DNA reads TGTGCCAGTAGGGGACAGCGCGGTAATTCACCCCTCCACTTT. Translating it yields CASRGQRGNSPLHF.

The chain employs TRBV30 and TRBJ1-3; D not certain. This CDR3 is 13 amino acids long. Germline CDR1 and CDR2: GTSNPN and SVGIG (reference sequence). Trimming shortened V by 3 bases and J by 0 bases, and 6 bases separated the two germline ends. DNA for the CDR3: TGTGCCTGGAGCACAAACTCTGGAAACACCATATATTTT. It yields the protein CAWSTNSGNTIYF.

The gene calls are TRBV29-1 and TRBJ2-3, with 7 bases identical to TRBD1. V shed 3 bases and J 4 bases; nucleotides not matched to a gene: 16. This CDR3 spans 17 amino acids. Germline CDR1 reads SQVTM; CDR2 reads ANQGSEA. The CDR3 region is CSVERNRGSGAPDTQYF. The DNA of the CDR3 is TGCAGCGTTGAGCGGAACAGGGGATCCGGGGCCCCAGATACGCAGTATTTT.

This rearrangement joins TRBV6-5 to TRBJ2-1, with 10 bases identical to TRBD1. CDR1 MNHEY and CDR2 SVGAGI come from the germline V gene. The CDR3 runs 15 residues. The trim removed 4 bases at V and 6 bases at J, leaving 6 bases unmatched. The CDR3 sequence: CASSLGQGEGNEQFF. CDR3 bases: TGTGCCAGCAGTTTAGGACAGGGGGAGGGCAATGAGCAGTTCTTC.

The chain has TRBV5-4 and TRBJ1-1; a weak D match, TRBD1 (6 bases). CDR1 and CDR2 from the germline V gene are SGHNT and YYREEE (reference sequence). V gave up 4 bases and J gave up 4 bases, with 8 bases separating them. The CDR3 has 12 residues. CDR3 DNA sequence: TGTGCCAGCAGCACAGGGTTCACTGAAGCTTTCTTT. Its protein is CASSTGFTEAFF.

The chain recombines TRBV6-5 with TRBJ2-7, with 11 bases identical to TRBD1. Trimming removed 5 bases from V and 2 bases from J; junction bases left unmatched: 5. CDR1 is MNHEY and CDR2 is SVGAGI in the germline V gene. The length of the CDR3 is 15 residues. The CDR3 DNA follows: TGTGCCAGCAGTCGCGAGGGACAGGGGGCCTACGAGCAGTACTTC. Translating it yields CASSREGQGAYEQYF.

The chain uses TRBV4-3 and TRBJ2-7; D not certain. The V and J ends lost 0 bases and 3 bases respectively, with 9 bases between them. CDR1 LGHNA and CDR2 YSLEER come from the germline V gene. The CDR3 consists of 14 residues. The CDR3 region is CASSQDSWSYEQYF. DNA of the CDR3: TGCGCCAGCAGCCAAGATTCGTGGAGCTACGAGCAGTACTTC.

The count of this clone is one. One end of the junction varies from germline; a read error may be responsible. V usage is TRBV18 and J usage is TRBJ2-5, with TRBD2 as a possible D gene (6 bases). The CDR3 runs 14 residues. Germline V gene lookup returns CDR1 KGHSH and CDR2 LQKENI. The CDR3 DNA reads as TGTGCCAGCTCAGCACCGGCGCGGGGAGAGACCCAGTACTTC. Its protein is CASSAPARGETQYF.

The chain joins TRBV11-2 to TRBJ1-5; possibly TRBD1 for D (5 bases). In germline, CDR1 is SGHAT, CDR2 FQNNGV. The length of the CDR3 is 18 residues. The V and J ends lost 7 bases and 0 bases respectively, with 22 bases between them. The CDR3 region has the DNA TGTGCCAGCACCCCGTCCAAGGGGATTCCGTATAGCAATCAGCCCCAGCATTTT. Its translation: CASTPSKGIPYSNQPQHF.

This clone was seen only once. The genes are TRBV28 and TRBJ2-3; unclear D gene. CDR3 length equals 11 residues. V dropped 7 bases and J dropped 8 bases, with 10 bases sitting between them. Germline values: CDR1 MDHEN, CDR2 SYDVKM. The CDR3 reads CASTTHGTQYF. CDR3 bases: TGTGCCAGCACTACTCATGGTACGCAGTATTTT.

The chain couples TRBV19 to TRBJ2-7, with TRBD2 matching over 10 bases. Germline V CDR1 and CDR2: LNHDA, SQIVND (reference sequence). V shed 3 bases, J shed 7 bases, and the junction held 6 bases outside the gene matches. The CDR3 loop spans 14 amino acids. The CDR3 bases are TGTGCCAGTAGTATCCTAGCGGGAGTACGGGAGCAGTACTTC. Translating gives CASSILAGVREQYF. The whole variable domain, remainder taken from reference TRBV19 and TRBJ2-7, is DGGITQSPKYLFRKEGQNVTLSCEQNLNHDAMYWYRQDPGQGLRLIYYSQIVNDFQKGDIAEGYSVSREKKESFPLTVTSAQKNPTAFYLCASSILAGVREQYFGPGTRLTVT.